This T cell receptor beta chain was observed in a study of PD-L1 blockade in urothelial cancer. In the study overall: The study started patients on atezolizumab around 2014, giving 1,200 mg intravenously every 3 weeks. Findings of the study overall: Pretreatment clonality of the blood TCR repertoire below the median was predictive of superior survival.

Germline V gives CDR1 KGHSH, CDR2 LQKENI. After removal of 4 bases from V and 5 bases from J, the junction contained 13 bases not matched to a gene. The CDR3 is 16 residues long. It was locally advanced or metastatic urothelial carcinoma that patients had. For this clone: Its antigen is still unknown.

The assay was immunoSEQ multiplex PCR, and TCRdb's table has in-frame clones only and misses some. The sample yields roughly 38,000 clones, approximately 80% seen once. The chain couples TRBV18 to TRBJ2-5, with TRBD2 matching over 7 bases. This material consisted of PBMCs, taken around atezolizumab (anti-PD-L1) treatment. The sequence derives from a man aged 70-80 years with urothelial cancer. In nucleotides, the CDR3 is TGTGCCAGCTCACTGACACGGACTGCGGGGGAGGAGACCCAGTACTTC. It codes for CASSLTRTAGEETQYF.